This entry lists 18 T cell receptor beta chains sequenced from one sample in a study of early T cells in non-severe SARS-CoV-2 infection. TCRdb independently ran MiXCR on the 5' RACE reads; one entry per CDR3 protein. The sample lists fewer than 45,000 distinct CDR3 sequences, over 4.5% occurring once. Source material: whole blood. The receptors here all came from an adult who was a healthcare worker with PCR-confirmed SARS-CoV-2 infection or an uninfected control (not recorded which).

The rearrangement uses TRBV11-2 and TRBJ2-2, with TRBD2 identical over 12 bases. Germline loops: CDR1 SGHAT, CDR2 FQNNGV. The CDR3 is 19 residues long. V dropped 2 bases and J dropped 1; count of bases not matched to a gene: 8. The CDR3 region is CASSLTSGGPQLNTGELFF. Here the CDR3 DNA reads TGTGCCAGCAGCTTAACTAGCGGGGGGCCTCAATTGAACACCGGGGAGCTGTTTTTT.

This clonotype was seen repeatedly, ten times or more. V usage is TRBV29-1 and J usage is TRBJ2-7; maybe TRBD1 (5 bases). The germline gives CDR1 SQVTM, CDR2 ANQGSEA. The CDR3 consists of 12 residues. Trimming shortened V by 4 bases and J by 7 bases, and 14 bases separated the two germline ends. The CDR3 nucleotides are TGCAGCGTTGGCCAGGGCTCGTGGGAGCAGTACTTC. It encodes CSVGQGSWEQYF.

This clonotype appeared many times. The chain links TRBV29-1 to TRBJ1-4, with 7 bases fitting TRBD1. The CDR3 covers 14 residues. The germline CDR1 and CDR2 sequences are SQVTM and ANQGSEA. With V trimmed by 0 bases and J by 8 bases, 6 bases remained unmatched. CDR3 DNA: TGCAGCGTTGAAGATGCCCAGGGGGGGGAAAAACTGTTTTTT. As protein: CSVEDAQGGEKLFF.

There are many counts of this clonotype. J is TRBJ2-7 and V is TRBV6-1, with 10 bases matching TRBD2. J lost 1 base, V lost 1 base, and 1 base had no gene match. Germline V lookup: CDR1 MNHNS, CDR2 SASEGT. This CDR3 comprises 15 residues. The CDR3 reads CASSEGTSGSYEQYF. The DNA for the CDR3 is TGTGCCAGCAGTGAAGGGACTAGCGGATCCTACGAGCAGTACTTC.

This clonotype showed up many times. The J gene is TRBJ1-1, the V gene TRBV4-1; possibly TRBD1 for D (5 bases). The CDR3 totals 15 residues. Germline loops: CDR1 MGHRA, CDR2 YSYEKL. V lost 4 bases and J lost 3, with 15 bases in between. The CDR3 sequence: CASSPGRLGDTEAFF. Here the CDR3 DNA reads TGCGCCAGCAGCCCTGGACGTCTGGGGGACACTGAAGCTTTCTTT.

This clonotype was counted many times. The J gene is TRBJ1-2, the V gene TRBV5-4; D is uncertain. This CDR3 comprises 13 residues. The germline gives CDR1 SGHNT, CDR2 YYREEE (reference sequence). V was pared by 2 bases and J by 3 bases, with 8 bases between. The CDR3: CASSFPGYYGYTF. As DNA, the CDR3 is TGTGCCAGCAGCTTCCCCGGATACTATGGCTACACCTTC. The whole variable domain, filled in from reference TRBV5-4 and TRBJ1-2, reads ETGVTQSPTHLIKTRGQQVTLRCSSQSGHNTVSWYQQALGQGPQFIFQYYREEENGRGNFPPRFSGLQFPNYSSELNVNALELDDSALYLCASSFPGYYGYTFGSGTRLTVV.

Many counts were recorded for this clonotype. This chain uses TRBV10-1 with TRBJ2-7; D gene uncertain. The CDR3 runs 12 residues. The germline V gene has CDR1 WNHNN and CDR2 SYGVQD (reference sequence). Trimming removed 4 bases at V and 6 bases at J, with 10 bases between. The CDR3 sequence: CASSVGTGEQYF. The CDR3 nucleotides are TGCGCCAGCAGTGTCGGAACGGGCGAGCAGTACTTC.

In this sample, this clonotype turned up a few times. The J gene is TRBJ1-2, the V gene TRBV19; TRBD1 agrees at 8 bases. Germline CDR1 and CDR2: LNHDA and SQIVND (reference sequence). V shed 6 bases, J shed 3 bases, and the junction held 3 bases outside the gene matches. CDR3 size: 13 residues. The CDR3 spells CASRTGVDYGYTF. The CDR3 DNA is TGTGCCAGTAGGACAGGGGTGGACTATGGCTACACCTTC.

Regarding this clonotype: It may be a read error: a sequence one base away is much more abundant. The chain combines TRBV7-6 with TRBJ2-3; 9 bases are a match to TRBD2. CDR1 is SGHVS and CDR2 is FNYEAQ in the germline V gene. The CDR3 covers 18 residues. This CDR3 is CASSLSSSGSPPTGTQYF. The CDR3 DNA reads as TGTGCCAGCAGCTTGAGCAGTAGCGGGAGTCCCCCCACAGGTACGCAGTATTTT.

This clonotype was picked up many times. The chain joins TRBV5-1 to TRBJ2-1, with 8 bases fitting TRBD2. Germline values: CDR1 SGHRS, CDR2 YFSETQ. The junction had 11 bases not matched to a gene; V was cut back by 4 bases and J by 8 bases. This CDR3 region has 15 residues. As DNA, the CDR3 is TGCGCCAGCAGCCCGGTCACTAGCGGAAACGATGAGCAGTTCTTC. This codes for CASSPVTSGNDEQFF.

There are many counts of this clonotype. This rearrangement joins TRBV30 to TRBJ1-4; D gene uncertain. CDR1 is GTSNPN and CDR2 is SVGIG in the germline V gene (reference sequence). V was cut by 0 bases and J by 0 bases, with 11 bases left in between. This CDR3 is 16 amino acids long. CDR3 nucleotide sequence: TGTGCCTGGAGTGTAACCCTTATTGCAACTAATGAAAAACTGTTTTTT. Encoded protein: CAWSVTLIATNEKLFF.

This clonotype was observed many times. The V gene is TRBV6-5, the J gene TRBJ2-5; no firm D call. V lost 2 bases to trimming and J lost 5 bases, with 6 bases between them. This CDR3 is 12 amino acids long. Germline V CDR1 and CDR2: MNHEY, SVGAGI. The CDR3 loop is CASSYGTETQYF. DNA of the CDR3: TGTGCCAGCAGTTACGGCACTGAGACCCAGTACTTC.

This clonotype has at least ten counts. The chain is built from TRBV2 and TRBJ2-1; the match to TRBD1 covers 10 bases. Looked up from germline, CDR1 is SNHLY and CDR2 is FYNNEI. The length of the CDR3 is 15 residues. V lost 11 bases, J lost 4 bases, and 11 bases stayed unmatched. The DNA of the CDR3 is TGTGCCGGCGAAAACCGGGACAGGGGTTACAATGAGCAGTTCTTC. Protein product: CAGENRDRGYNEQFF. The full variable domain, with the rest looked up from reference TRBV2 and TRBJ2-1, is EPEVTQTPSHQVTQMGQEVILRCVPISNHLYFYWYRQILGQKVEFLVSFYNNEISEKSEIFDDQFSVERPDGSNFTLKIRSTKLEDSAMYFCAGENRDRGYNEQFFGPGTRLTVL.

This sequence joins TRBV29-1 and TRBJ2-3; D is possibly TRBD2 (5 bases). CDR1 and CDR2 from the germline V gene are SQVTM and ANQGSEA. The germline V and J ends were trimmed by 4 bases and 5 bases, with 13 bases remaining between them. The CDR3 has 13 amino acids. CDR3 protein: CSVVFLAIDTQYF. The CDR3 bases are TGCAGCGTTGTTTTTTTAGCGATAGATACGCAGTATTTT.

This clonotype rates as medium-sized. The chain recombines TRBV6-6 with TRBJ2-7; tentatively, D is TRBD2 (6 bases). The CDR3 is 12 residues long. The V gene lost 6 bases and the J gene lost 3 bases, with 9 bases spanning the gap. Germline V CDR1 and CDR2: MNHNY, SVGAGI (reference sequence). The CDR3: CASSLTSYEQYF. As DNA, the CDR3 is TGTGCCAGCAGCTTGACTAGCTACGAGCAGTACTTC.

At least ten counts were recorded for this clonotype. CDR3 sequence (DNA): TGCGCCAGCAGCCAAGATTATACCTCCTGGGGCAATAGCAATCAGCCCCAGCATTTT. This codes for CASSQDYTSWGNSNQPQHF. J is TRBJ1-5 and V is TRBV4-3; tentatively, D is TRBD1 (5 bases). Germline V gives CDR1 LGHNA, CDR2 YSLEER. V lost 0 bases, J lost 0 bases, and 18 bases lay in between. This CDR3 is built from 19 residues.

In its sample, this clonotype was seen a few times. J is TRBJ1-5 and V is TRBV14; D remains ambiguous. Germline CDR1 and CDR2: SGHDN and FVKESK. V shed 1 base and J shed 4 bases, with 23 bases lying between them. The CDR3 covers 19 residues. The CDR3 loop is CASSQVTEPHIDSNQPQHF. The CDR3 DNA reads TGTGCCAGCAGCCAAGTAACAGAACCACACATAGACTCAAATCAGCCCCAGCATTTT.

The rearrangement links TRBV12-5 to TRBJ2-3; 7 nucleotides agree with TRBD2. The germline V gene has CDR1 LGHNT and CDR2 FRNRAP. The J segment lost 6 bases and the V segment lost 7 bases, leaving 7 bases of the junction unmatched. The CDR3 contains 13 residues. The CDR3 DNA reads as TGTGCTAGTGCCCAGACTAGCCGTGATACGCAGTATTTT. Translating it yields CASAQTSRDTQYF.